One sample yielded the 32 T cell receptor beta chains listed below, sequenced in a study of STAT5B mutations in CD4+ large granular lymphocyte leukemia. The protocol was immunoSEQ multiplex PCR, while the TCRdb copy is restricted to in-frame clones and leaves out a portion. The sample records 37,000 or so clones, approximately 84% being singletons. The specimen was CD4+ T cells from blood buffy coats. Source of these receptors: a human donor in good health.

The chain is built from TRBV6-5 and TRBJ1-2; 11 bases align to TRBD1. Germline V CDR1 and CDR2: MNHEY, SVGAGI. This CDR3 has 16 amino acids. V trimming: 4 bases; J trimming: 3 bases; junction bases outside the gene matches: 7. CDR3 bases: TGTGCCAGCAGTTCCCGGGCGGGACAGGGGGACTATGGCTACACCTTC. Translation gives CASSSRAGQGDYGYTF.

The chain is built from TRBV5-8 and TRBJ1-3; 7 bases line up with TRBD1. Germline CDR1 SGHTS, CDR2 YDEGEE. Trimming took 4 bases from V and 1 from J; bases not matched to a gene: 11. CDR3 size: 17 residues. The CDR3 DNA follows: TGTGCCAGCAGCCCCAGGGGGTCGTATTTATCTGGAAACACCATATATTTT. This translates into CASSPRGSYLSGNTIYF.

The V gene is TRBV7-9, the J gene TRBJ2-1; maybe TRBD2 (6 bases). CDR1 is SEHNR and CDR2 is FQNEAQ in the germline V gene (reference sequence). Trimming pared 1 base from V and 6 bases from J, leaving 7 bases between. This CDR3 spans 13 amino acids. The CDR3 DNA follows: TGTGCCAGCAGCTTAGTGGGGGGCAATGAGCAGTTCTTC. Residues: CASSLVGGNEQFF.

The rearrangement uses TRBV30 and TRBJ1-2, with unresolved D. V gave up 8 bases and J gave up 7 bases, with 26 bases separating them. Germline V gene lookup returns CDR1 GTSNPN and CDR2 SVGIG (reference sequence). There are 15 residues in the CDR3. In DNA, the CDR3 is TGTGCCGGTAATTCGACCCTTCCTGAGGATCGTGGCTACACCTTC. Amino acid sequence: CAGNSTLPEDRGYTF.

The V gene is TRBV18, the J gene TRBJ1-2; D call uncertain. This CDR3 comprises 11 residues. The V end lost 1 base, the J end lost 6 bases, and 3 bases lay between the germline ends. Germline values: CDR1 KGHSH, CDR2 LQKENI. The chain's CDR3 is CASSPLDGYTF. The CDR3 DNA reads as TGTGCCAGCTCACCACTCGATGGCTACACCTTC.

This clone has a handful of counts. The chain recombines TRBV7-2 with TRBJ1-5; TRBD1 matches 8 bases. The CDR3 consists of 14 residues. Germline CDR1 SGHTA, CDR2 FQGNSA. After removal of 5 bases from V and 7 bases from J, the junction contained 7 bases not matched to a gene. The CDR3 reads CASSAQQGEQPQHF. The CDR3 nucleotides are TGTGCCAGCAGCGCCCAACAGGGGGAGCAGCCCCAGCATTTT.

The chain employs TRBV6-1 and TRBJ2-3; 11 bases agree with TRBD2. J gave up 1 base and V 2 bases, and 2 bases lay outside the gene matches. Germline-derived CDR1 and CDR2 are MNHNS and SASEGT. The CDR3 runs 16 residues. The DNA for the CDR3 is TGTGCCAGCAGTGAAAGGACTAGCGGGCGCACAGATACGCAGTATTTT. It specifies CASSERTSGRTDTQYF.

This clone has only one observation. The V gene is TRBV7-9, the J gene TRBJ1-5; 10 bases align to TRBD1. V lost 1 base, J lost 3 bases, and 12 bases stayed unmatched. The CDR3 length is 19 residues. Germline V gives CDR1 SEHNR, CDR2 FQNEAQ (reference sequence). This CDR3 is CASSLVAPSGTGVNQPQHF. The CDR3 nucleotides are TGTGCCAGCAGCTTAGTGGCCCCCTCCGGGACAGGGGTCAATCAGCCCCAGCATTTT.

The chain links TRBV7-9 to TRBJ2-3; D may be TRBD1 (6 bases). Trimming pared 4 bases from V and 0 bases from J, leaving 11 bases between. The germline V gene encodes CDR1 SEHNR and CDR2 FQNEAQ (reference sequence). There are 15 residues in the CDR3. The CDR3 spells CASSSGQSSTDTQYF. The CDR3 DNA reads TGTGCCAGCAGCTCAGGACAGAGTAGCACAGATACGCAGTATTTT.

The chain uses TRBV10-2 and TRBJ2-2, with D maybe TRBD1 (6 bases). Trimming took off 6 bases at V and 3 bases at J, with 14 bases between the two ends. The germline V gene has CDR1 WSHSY and CDR2 SAAADI. CDR3 length: 15 amino acids. CDR3 loop: CASSKRGSDTGELFF. In nucleotides, the CDR3 is TGCGCCAGCAGCAAGAGGGGGTCGGACACCGGGGAGCTGTTTTTT.

In its sample, this clone was seen once. The chain uses TRBV7-2 and TRBJ2-2; 9 bases match TRBD2. CDR3 length equals 15 residues. V lost 3 bases to trimming and J lost 5 bases; unmatched junction nucleotides: 4. In germline, CDR1 is SGHTA, CDR2 FQGNSA. In DNA, the CDR3 is TGTGCCAGCAGCTTGGGGAGCGGGGGGACCGGGGAGCTGTTTTTT. Amino acids: CASSLGSGGTGELFF.

The gene calls are TRBV23-1 and TRBJ1-2, with TRBD1 matching 10 bases. TRBV23-1 is treated as an ORF (open reading frame) with a function not yet certain. This CDR3 is built from 15 residues. The V and J ends lost 3 bases and 4 bases, in that order; junction bases with no gene match: 5. The CDR3 DNA reads TGCGCCAGCAGTCACCGGGACAGGGGACCCTATGGCTACACCTTC. This gives the protein CASSHRDRGPYGYTF.

The chain is built from TRBV11-2 and TRBJ2-6; D gene ambiguous. Trimming took 7 bases from V and 2 from J, leaving 6 bases between them. From germline, CDR1 is SGHAT and CDR2 FQNNGV. CDR3 size: 13 residues. Here the CDR3 DNA reads TGTGCCAGCATCGTCACTGGGGCCAACGTCCTGACTTTC. It specifies CASIVTGANVLTF.

The chain has TRBV27 and TRBJ1-1; possibly TRBD1 for D (5 bases). This CDR3 has 15 residues. The germline V gene encodes CDR1 MNHEY and CDR2 SMNVEV (reference sequence). The V and J ends lost 1 base and 2 bases respectively, with 11 bases between them. CDR3 DNA sequence: TGTGCCAGCAGTTTATGGGGCGGGGCCAACACTGAAGCTTTCTTT. Translating it yields CASSLWGGANTEAFF.

This sequence joins TRBV28 and TRBJ1-5, with a tentative D call TRBD1 (5 bases). CDR1 is MDHEN and CDR2 is SYDVKM in the germline V gene. This CDR3 comprises 15 residues. The V gene lost 6 bases and the J gene lost 7 bases, with 19 bases spanning the gap. CDR3 sequence (DNA): TGTGCCAGCAGCTCAGCGACAGTTGGGGAACAGCCCCAGCATTTT. Protein: CASSSATVGEQPQHF.

The V call is TRBV5-8, the J call TRBJ2-1; 9 positions match TRBD2. This CDR3 contains 17 residues. V shed 0 bases, J shed 4 bases, and the junction held 8 bases outside the gene matches. Germline values: CDR1 SGHTS, CDR2 YDEGEE. CDR3 loop: CASSLAVWAGGYNEQFF. The CDR3 nucleotides read TGTGCCAGCAGCTTGGCTGTCTGGGCGGGGGGGTACAATGAGCAGTTCTTC.

The CDR3 region has the DNA TGTGCCAGCAGCTTCCCCCTTTTTGGGGCGGGGAATGAGCAGTTCTTC. It encodes CASSFPLFGAGNEQFF. The rearrangement links TRBV11-3 to TRBJ2-1; maybe TRBD2 (6 bases). Germline V CDR1 and CDR2: SGHNT, YENEEA. The germline V and J ends were trimmed by 3 bases and 7 bases, with 19 bases remaining between them. The CDR3 loop spans 16 amino acids.

This chain's CDR3 is CASSVHTGMNTEAFF. CDR3 DNA sequence: TGTGCCAGCAGCGTGCATACGGGCATGAACACTGAAGCTTTCTTT. The chain is built from TRBV9 and TRBJ1-1; D gene uncertain. V lost 2 bases to trimming and J lost 0 bases, with 11 bases between them. Germline CDR1 SGDLS, CDR2 YYNGEE. CDR3 length equals 15 residues.

The chain employs TRBV7-9 and TRBJ2-5, with 13 bases fitting TRBD2. The better agreement between TRBJ2-7 and the DNA end casts doubt on the J call. Germline CDR1 is SEHNR and CDR2 is FQNEAQ (reference sequence). The CDR3 covers 15 residues. CDR3 coding DNA: TGTGCCAGCAGCCGAAGAGGACTAGCGGGAGCCGAGCAGTACTTC. Translating it yields CASSRRGLAGAEQYF.

The J gene is TRBJ1-1, the V gene TRBV19, with 7 bases lining up with TRBD1. J lost 5 bases, V lost 1 base, and 4 bases had no gene match. The CDR3 is 14 amino acids. Looked up from germline, CDR1 is LNHDA and CDR2 is SQIVND (reference sequence). CDR3 coding DNA: TGTGCCAGTAGTATAGGCCCAGGGGGGACTGAAGCTTTCTTT. This encodes CASSIGPGGTEAFF. Supplemented by reference TRBV19 and TRBJ1-1, the full variable domain reads DGGITQSPKYLFRKEGQNVTLSCEQNLNHDAMYWYRQDPGQGLRLIYYSQIVNDFQKGDIAEGYSVSREKKESFPLTVTSAQKNPTAFYLCASSIGPGGTEAFFGQGTRLTVV.

The rearrangement joins TRBV6-1 to TRBJ1-2; no clear D. The V gene's germline CDR1 is MNHNS and CDR2 SASEGT. V shed 10 bases and J shed 0 bases, with 6 bases lying between them. The CDR3 sequence is 11 residues long. The CDR3 protein is CAMSANYGYTF. CDR3 coding DNA: TGTGCCATGTCAGCTAACTATGGCTACACCTTC.

V gene TRBV2 combines with J gene TRBJ1-4, with 8 bases identical to TRBD1. V lost 4 bases and J lost 2; bases outside the gene matches: 3. Germline CDR1 and CDR2: SNHLY and FYNNEI. CDR3 length equals 15 residues. The CDR3 DNA reads TGTGCCAGCAGTGGACAGGGGTTTACTAATGAAAAACTGTTTTTT. Protein: CASSGQGFTNEKLFF.

The chain employs TRBV6-5 and TRBJ1-1; D remains ambiguous. Germline lookup yields CDR1 MNHEY and CDR2 SVGAGI. This CDR3 is 14 amino acids long. V shed 3 bases and J shed 5 bases, with 13 bases lying between them. The CDR3 sequence: CASSYLDDGTEAFF. CDR3 bases: TGTGCCAGCAGTTATTTAGACGACGGGACTGAAGCTTTCTTT.

The J gene is TRBJ2-1, the V gene TRBV28; a weak D match, TRBD2 (6 bases). The ends were cut back, 6 bases at V and 6 bases at J, with 18 bases in the middle. This CDR3 comprises 15 residues. Per germline, CDR1 MDHEN and CDR2 SYDVKM. The CDR3 DNA reads as TGTGCCAGCAGCTTGGGGGGACGAGTTGGCAATGAGCAGTTCTTC. Residues: CASSLGGRVGNEQFF. Based on the CDR3 plus reference TRBV28 and TRBJ2-1, the full variable domain is DVKVTQSSRYLVKRTGEKVFLECVQDMDHENMFWYRQDPGLGLRLIYFSYDVKMKEKGDIPEGYSVSREKKERFSLILESASTNQTSMYLCASSLGGRVGNEQFFGPGTRLTVL.

The chain combines TRBV11-2 with TRBJ1-5; D is possibly TRBD1 (5 bases). The CDR3 is made up of 16 amino acids. Germline V gene sequence: CDR1 SGHAT, CDR2 FQNNGV. Trimming removed 1 base from V and 2 bases from J, with 12 bases in between. The CDR3 loop reads CASSLGGRGGNQPQHF. CDR3 DNA sequence: TGTGCCAGCAGCTTAGGGGGTCGGGGCGGCAATCAGCCCCAGCATTTT.

This chain links TRBV10-3 with TRBJ2-7; the D gene could be TRBD1 or TRBD2 (5 bases each). The V end was cut by 3 bases, the J end by 2 bases, with 11 bases between. The CDR3 spans 14 residues. Germline values: CDR1 ENHRY, CDR2 SYGVKD. This CDR3 reads CAISERGPTYEQYF. CDR3 DNA sequence: TGTGCCATCAGTGAACGGGGACCCACCTACGAGCAGTACTTC.

This chain connects TRBV5-8 to TRBJ1-3; D is unresolved. CDR1 and CDR2 (germline): SGHTS, YDEGEE. Trimming shortened V by 2 bases and J by 4 bases, and 13 bases separated the two germline ends. The CDR3 length is 15 residues. CDR3 sequence (DNA): TGTGCCAGCAGCTTTGCCCGCTCTGAGGGAAACACCATATATTTT. Its translation: CASSFARSEGNTIYF.

This rearrangement joins TRBV7-2 to TRBJ2-1; 15 bases align to TRBD2. Germline V CDR1 and CDR2: SGHTA, FQGNSA. Trimming removed 5 bases from V and 2 bases from J; junction bases left unmatched: 7. The CDR3 extends over 18 amino acids. The CDR3 region has the DNA TGTGCCAGCAGCAAGCCAGGGACTAGCGGGGGGCCCTACAATGAGCAGTTCTTC. Translating it yields CASSKPGTSGGPYNEQFF.

The chain couples TRBV28 to TRBJ1-5; D is unresolved. V was cut by 3 bases and J by 2 bases, with 11 bases left in between. This CDR3 region has 15 residues. CDR1 MDHEN and CDR2 SYDVKM come from the germline V gene. The chain's CDR3 is CASSLWAGGNQPQHF. The CDR3 DNA sequence: TGTGCCAGCAGTTTGTGGGCAGGTGGCAATCAGCCCCAGCATTTT.

This clone was observed a handful of times. V and J are TRBV6-5 and TRBJ2-2; D is unresolved. The CDR3 contains 12 residues. V was shortened by 8 bases and J by 6 bases, with 10 bases between the two germline ends. Looked up from germline, CDR1 is MNHEY and CDR2 is SVGAGI. This CDR3 is CASFALSGELFF. The CDR3 DNA sequence: TGTGCCAGCTTTGCCCTGTCCGGGGAGCTGTTTTTT.

V and J are TRBV6-5 and TRBJ1-4; TRBD1 matches at 9 bases. With 6 bases clipped from V and 7 bases from J, the junction kept 3 bases outside the gene matches. Germline assignment: CDR1 MNHEY and CDR2 SVGAGI. CDR3 length: 13 residues. CDR3 region: CASRRQGGEKLFF. In DNA, the CDR3 is TGTGCCAGCAGAAGACAGGGGGGTGAAAAACTGTTTTTT.

This clone was seen once. The chain recombines TRBV18 with TRBJ1-1; D is possibly TRBD1 (5 bases). The CDR3 length is 14 residues. V lost 3 bases and J 2 bases, leaving 10 bases between the germline ends. Germline loops: CDR1 KGHSH, CDR2 LQKENI. The CDR3 nucleotides read TGTGCCAGCTCACCCAGACAGCATAACACTGAAGCTTTCTTT. The encoded protein is CASSPRQHNTEAFF.